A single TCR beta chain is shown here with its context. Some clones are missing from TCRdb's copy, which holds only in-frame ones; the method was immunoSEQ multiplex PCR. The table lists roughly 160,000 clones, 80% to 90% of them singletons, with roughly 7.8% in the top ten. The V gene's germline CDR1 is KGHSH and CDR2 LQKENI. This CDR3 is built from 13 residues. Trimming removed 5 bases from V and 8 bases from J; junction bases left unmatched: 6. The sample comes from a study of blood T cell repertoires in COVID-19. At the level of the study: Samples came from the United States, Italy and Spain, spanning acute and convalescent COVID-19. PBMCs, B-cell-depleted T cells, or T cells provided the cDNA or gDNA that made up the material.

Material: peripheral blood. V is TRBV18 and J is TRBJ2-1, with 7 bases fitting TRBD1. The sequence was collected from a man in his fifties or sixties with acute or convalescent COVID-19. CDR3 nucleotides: TGTGCCAGCTCAGAGCAGCAGGGGGATGAGCAGTTCTTC. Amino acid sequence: CASSEQQGDEQFF.